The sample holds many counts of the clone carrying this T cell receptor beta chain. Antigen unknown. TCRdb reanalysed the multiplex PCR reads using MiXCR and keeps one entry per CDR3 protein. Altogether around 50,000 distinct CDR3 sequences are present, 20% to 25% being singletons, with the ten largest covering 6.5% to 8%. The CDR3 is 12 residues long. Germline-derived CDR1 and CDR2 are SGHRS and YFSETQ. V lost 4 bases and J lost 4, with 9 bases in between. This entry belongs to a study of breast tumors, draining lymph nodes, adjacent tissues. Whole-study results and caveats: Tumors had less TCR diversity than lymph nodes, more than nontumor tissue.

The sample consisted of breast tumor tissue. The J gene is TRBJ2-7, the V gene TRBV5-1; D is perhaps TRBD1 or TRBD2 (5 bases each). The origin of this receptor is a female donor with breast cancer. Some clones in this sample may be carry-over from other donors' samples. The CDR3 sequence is CASSVGEYEQYF. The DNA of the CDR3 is TGCGCCAGCAGCGTAGGGGAGTACGAGCAGTACTTC.